Listed below are T cell receptor beta chains from one sample, sequenced in a study of blood T cell repertoires in COVID-19. The assay was immunoSEQ multiplex PCR, and TCRdb's table has in-frame clones only and misses some. The top ten clones hold about 1.2% of a sample with fewer than 200,000 clones, about 85% of them seen once. Sequencing was carried out using peripheral blood. These receptors were collected from a man aged 55 to 70 who had recovered from COVID-19. Both conserved end residues are part of each CDR3. Fields, in order: V gene, clone size, D gene, J gene, CDR3 protein, CDR3 DNA. A D gene is named only where the DNA matches it firmly. Clone sizes are given selectively: once, few, many, or a class where the clone is expanded.

TRBV11-2	NA	TRBD2	TRBJ2-2	CASSLMSSGNTGELFF	TGTGCCAGCAGCTTAATGTCTAGCGGGAACACCGGGGAGCTGTTTTTT
TRBV7-7	NA	TRBD2	TRBJ2-1	CASSPGTNGEQFF	TGTGCTAGCAGCCCGGGGACTAACGGTGAGCAGTTCTTC
TRBV5-1	NA	TRBD1	TRBJ2-7	CASSYRQGTASEQYF	TGCGCCAGCAGTTATAGACAGGGAACGGCAAGCGAGCAGTACTTC
TRBV19	NA	NA	TRBJ2-3	CASGDLEGFTDTQYF	TGTGCCAGTGGGGATCTAGAGGGCTTCACAGATACGCAGTATTTT
TRBV27	NA	NA	TRBJ2-7	CASRTDPPAGNEDEQYF	TGTGCCAGCAGGACTGATCCCCCCGCGGGGAATGAGGACGAGCAGTACTTC
TRBV25-1	NA	TRBD1	TRBJ1-2	CASSRTDRIYGYTF	TGTGCCAGCAGCCGTACGGACAGGATTTATGGCTACACCTTC
TRBV6-5	NA	NA	TRBJ2-1	CASSGIRANNEQFF	TGTGCCAGCAGCGGGATCCGGGCCAACAATGAGCAGTTCTTC
TRBV6-2/TRBV6-3	NA	TRBD2	TRBJ2-3	CASSSGAGVTDTQYF	TGTGCCAGCAGCTCTGGAGCGGGGGTCACAGATACGCAGTATTTT
TRBV11-2	many	NA	TRBJ1-5	CASSGGPNQPQHF	TGTGCCAGCAGCGGGGGCCCCAATCAGCCCCAGCATTTT
TRBV19	NA	TRBD1	TRBJ1-5	CAISDRENQPQHF	TGTGCCATCTCGGACAGGGAAAATCAGCCCCAGCATTTT
TRBV25-1	NA	TRBD1	TRBJ1-5	CASSATTGADQPQHF	TGTGCCAGCAGTGCCACGACAGGGGCGGATCAGCCCCAGCATTTT
TRBV29-1	NA	TRBD2	TRBJ2-3	CSVELVGGSTDTQYF	TGCAGCGTTGAATTGGTGGGGGGGAGCACAGATACGCAGTATTTT
TRBV19	NA	NA	TRBJ1-5	CASSKHRDNQPQHF	TGTGCCAGTAGCAAACACAGGGACAATCAGCCCCAGCATTTT
TRBV9	NA	NA	TRBJ2-2	CASSVVGQPHTGELFF	TGTGCCAGCAGCGTAGTTGGGCAGCCTCACACCGGGGAGCTGTTTTTT
TRBV30	few	NA	TRBJ1-2	CAWEITGYGYTF	TGTGCCTGGGAGATAACGGGCTATGGCTACACCTTC
TRBV7-2	NA	TRBD2	TRBJ2-3	CASSRSGGTFTDTQYF	TGTGCCAGCAGCCGTAGCGGGGGGACCTTCACAGATACGCAGTATTTT
TRBV6-5	NA	TRBD1	TRBJ1-2	CASSYSTGSRGYTF	TGTGCCAGCAGTTACTCGACAGGGTCCCGCGGCTACACCTTC
TRBV29-1	NA	TRBD2	TRBJ2-2	CSATGTSGGANTGELFF	TGCAGCGCAACCGGGACTAGCGGGGGGGCGAACACCGGGGAGCTGTTTTTT
TRBV14	NA	NA	TRBJ1-4	CASSLGLDGKLFF	TGTGCCAGCAGCCTCGGACTGGACGGAAAACTGTTTTTT
TRBV19	NA	TRBD1	TRBJ1-5	CASRGPGQDQPQHF	TGTGCCAGTAGGGGACCGGGACAGGATCAGCCCCAGCATTTT
TRBV5-1	NA	NA	TRBJ2-2	CASSFAPGGDGELFF	TGCGCCAGCAGCTTTGCACCCGGCGGAGACGGGGAGCTGTTTTTT
TRBV7-3	once	TRBD2	TRBJ2-3	CASSLFAGGLADTQYF	TGTGCCAGCAGCTTATTCGCGGGGGGTTTGGCAGATACGCAGTATTTT
TRBV6-2/TRBV6-3	NA	TRBD1	TRBJ1-2	CASSYGQGHGYTF	TGTGCCAGCAGTTATGGACAGGGGCACGGCTACACCTTC
TRBV29-1	once	NA	TRBJ2-1	CSVDSGGNEQFF	TGCAGCGTTGACTCCGGGGGAAACGAGCAGTTCTTC
TRBV7-2	NA	TRBD1	TRBJ1-6	CASSRTGNYNSPLHF	TGTGCCAGCAGCCGGACAGGGAACTATAATTCACCCCTCCACTTT
TRBV11-2	NA	NA	TRBJ1-3	CASSFSGGNTIYF	TGTGCCAGCAGCTTTAGTGGTGGAAACACCATATATTTT
TRBV5-1	NA	NA	TRBJ2-7	CASSLTTSYEQYF	TGCGCCAGCAGCTTGACCACAAGCTACGAGCAGTACTTC
TRBV7-9	NA	NA	TRBJ1-2	CASSLDPGRVYGYTF	TGTGCCAGCAGCCTAGATCCCGGCAGGGTCTATGGCTACACCTTC
TRBV19	once	TRBD1	TRBJ2-5	CASTGTAKETQYF	TGTGCCAGTACGGGGACAGCGAAGGAGACCCAGTACTTC
TRBV11-3	NA	NA	TRBJ2-3	CASSLGEADTQYF	TGTGCCAGCAGCTTGGGGGAGGCGGATACGCAGTATTTT
TRBV6-1	once	NA	TRBJ2-6	CASSERGGGANVLTF	TGTGCCAGCAGTGAGAGGGGAGGTGGGGCCAACGTCCTGACTTTC
TRBV19	NA	TRBD2	TRBJ2-1	CASSERGGVDEQFF	TGTGCCAGTAGTGAGCGGGGGGGCGTCGATGAGCAGTTCTTC